This T cell receptor beta chain was captured in a study of molecular identifiers for immune sequencing clone quantification. One entry per CDR3 protein results from TCRdb running MiXCR on the PCR reads. The sample has about half a million distinct CDR3 sequences; approximately 25% are singletons. This clonotype was observed a handful of times. The CDR3 is 13 amino acids. V gave up 3 bases and J gave up 5 bases, with 11 bases separating them. Germline loops: CDR1 SGHVS, CDR2 FQNEAQ. The specimen sequenced was naive CD8+ T cells from blood, with Jurkat cell RNA spiked in. Subset meaning: FACS-sorted CD8+CD4-CCR7+CD45RA+ naive T cells. The clonotype originates from a human donor in good health. Some libraries in this study had Jurkat cell RNA spiked in. The rearrangement joins TRBV7-8 to TRBJ2-7; D is possibly TRBD2 (7 bases). Here the CDR3 DNA reads TGTGCCAGCAGCTTCGAAGGGGGGGACGAGCAGTACTTC. The encoded protein is CASSFEGGDEQYF.